Sequencing of this TCR beta chain was carried out in a study of cytomegalovirus exposure and HLA in healthy donors. Study-wide findings and caveats: For most TCR beta V segments, an earlier analysis put the productive rate at about 87% or about 30% of the time.

Comment on this clone: The antigen is not known.

The PCR contained 60 Vbeta and 13 Jbeta primers. Clones were sequenced by immunoSEQ multiplex PCR, and TCRdb holds only the in-frame ones, with some missing. This sample lists some 140,000 clones; its ten largest clones have about 2.1%. In germline, CDR1 is MNHEY, CDR2 SMNVEV (reference sequence). Trimming shortened V by 3 bases and J by 2 bases, and 5 bases separated the two germline ends. CDR3 size: 13 residues. The V gene is TRBV27, the J gene TRBJ1-5; D not certain. The TCR originated in a woman aged 55-70 years in good health and CMV-seronegative. Sequencing was done on a sample of PBMCs. The CDR3 reads CASSFSGNQPQHF. As DNA, the CDR3 is TGTGCCAGCAGTTTTTCGGGCAATCAGCCCCAGCATTTT.